The next 28 T cell receptor beta chains were all read from a single sample in a study of chemoradiotherapy in HPV16-positive cancers. Repertoires were generated with immunoSEQ multiplex PCR, while TCRdb's copy carries only in-frame clones and drops some. The data show 25,000 to 35,000 clones, 75% to 90% seen once. Material: blood, obtained from a patient who underwent chemoradiotherapy. These receptor sequences come from a human donor with HPV-associated anogenital cancer.

The chain links TRBV30 to TRBJ1-1, with a possible D match to TRBD1 (6 bases). The length of the CDR3 is 13 residues. Germline V gives CDR1 GTSNPN, CDR2 SVGIG (reference sequence). The germline V and J ends were trimmed by 4 bases and 4 bases, with 13 bases remaining between them. The CDR3, as DNA: TGTGCCTGGAATGACAGGTTGGGCACTGAAGCTTTCTTT. This encodes CAWNDRLGTEAFF.

V is TRBV18 and J is TRBJ2-7, with 8 bases lining up with TRBD2. Germline values: CDR1 KGHSH, CDR2 LQKENI. The CDR3 contains 15 residues. Trimming at V came to 1 base and at J to 7 bases, leaving 9 bases not matched to a gene. The CDR3 coding sequence is TGTGCCAGCTCACCACTGTCGCGGGGGGACGGGGAGCAGTACTTC. It is translated as CASSPLSRGDGEQYF.

The chain uses TRBV2 and TRBJ1-4, with D possibly being TRBD1 (5 bases). V lost 4 bases and J 0 bases, leaving 9 bases between the germline ends. The CDR3 covers 15 residues. Germline values: CDR1 SNHLY, CDR2 FYNNEI. The CDR3 region has the DNA TGTGCCAGCAGTGCGGGGGGGACAACTAATGAAAAACTGTTTTTT. This translates into CASSAGGTTNEKLFF.

This clone was observed once. The chain carries TRBV5-4 and TRBJ2-7; D is unclear. CDR3 length: 13 amino acids. V gave up 2 bases and J gave up 6 bases, with 12 bases separating them. Germline-derived CDR1 and CDR2 are SGHNT and YYREEE (reference sequence). CDR3 DNA: TGTGCCAGCAGCTTTGACCGGTTGAGCGAGCAGTACTTC. Its protein product is CASSFDRLSEQYF.

This chain links TRBV2 with TRBJ2-5, with D unresolved. Germline V lookup: CDR1 SNHLY, CDR2 FYNNEI. V was pared by 5 bases and J by 2 bases, with 3 bases between. The CDR3 runs 11 residues. The CDR3 sequence is CASSPQETQYF. The CDR3 region has the DNA TGTGCCAGCAGTCCTCAAGAGACCCAGTACTTC.

The J gene is TRBJ2-7, the V gene TRBV7-3; possibly TRBD1 or TRBD2 for D (5 bases each). Germline values: CDR1 SGHTA, CDR2 FQGTGA. CDR3 length: 15 residues. The V end lost 4 bases, the J end lost 2 bases, and 15 bases lay between the germline ends. The CDR3 DNA reads TGTGCCAGCAGCTCCGGGGTGCAGGGCCCCTACGAGCAGTACGTC. This encodes CASSSGVQGPYEQYV.

This rearrangement joins TRBV5-1 to TRBJ2-2; 10 nucleotides line up with TRBD2. Germline values: CDR1 SGHRS, CDR2 YFSETQ. J was trimmed by 6 bases and V by 6 bases; bases with no gene match: 5. This CDR3 has 14 residues. DNA for the CDR3: TGCGCCAGCAACTCACTAGCGGGGCCCGGGGAGCTGTTTTTT. Translating gives CASNSLAGPGELFF.

This clone was observed a single time. The genes are TRBV7-9 and TRBJ1-1; D may be TRBD1 (5 bases). There are 17 residues in the CDR3. V was pared by 5 bases and J by 5 bases, with 24 bases between. From germline, CDR1 is SEHNR and CDR2 FQNEAQ (reference sequence). The CDR3 sequence is CASSPFWGPARATEAFF. CDR3 coding DNA: TGTGCCAGCAGCCCCTTCTGGGGCCCAGCAAGGGCGACTGAAGCTTTCTTT.

The rearrangement links TRBV6-5 to TRBJ2-7; D remains unclear. The CDR3 extends over 14 amino acids. Germline loops: CDR1 MNHEY, CDR2 SVGAGI. Trimming shortened V by 2 bases and J by 2 bases, and 10 bases separated the two germline ends. CDR3 nucleotides: TGTGCCAGCAGTTACGCCGACACCCCCTACGAGCAGTACTTC. The encoded protein is CASSYADTPYEQYF.

The genes are TRBV27 and TRBJ2-1, with TRBD2 matching over 8 bases. This CDR3 is 15 amino acids long. CDR1 is MNHEY and CDR2 is SMNVEV in the germline V gene (reference sequence). Trimming at V came to 5 bases and at J to 2 bases, leaving 5 bases not matched to a gene. CDR3 DNA: TGTGCCAGCAGTCCCCCGGGGGGGGCCTACAATGAGCAGTTCTTC. This gives the protein CASSPPGGAYNEQFF.

The chain uses TRBV7-2 and TRBJ2-2; tentatively, D is TRBD1 (7 bases). V lost 5 bases and J lost 1, with 17 bases in between. Germline loops: CDR1 SGHTA, CDR2 FQGNSA. CDR3 length equals 17 residues. In nucleotides, the CDR3 is TGTGCCAGCAGCACTCAAGGCGGGACAGAGAACACCGGGGAGCTGTTTTTT. The encoded protein is CASSTQGGTENTGELFF.

The chain links TRBV5-1 to TRBJ2-5, with 9 bases aligning to TRBD1. The V gene's germline CDR1 is SGHRS and CDR2 YFSETQ. The CDR3 totals 14 residues. V shed 0 bases, J shed 7 bases, and the junction held 4 bases outside the gene matches. CDR3 in amino acids: CASSLEGQGRTQYF. CDR3 nucleotide sequence: TGCGCCAGCAGCTTGGAAGGACAGGGGCGGACCCAGTACTTC.

This clone occurred once. The chain carries TRBV2 and TRBJ1-5; TRBD1 agrees at 8 bases. The trim removed 0 bases at V and 0 bases at J, leaving 7 bases unmatched. CDR3 length equals 18 residues. Germline-derived CDR1 and CDR2 are SNHLY and FYNNEI. In DNA, the CDR3 is TGTGCCAGCAGTGAAGCGGGACAGGAAACTTATAGCAATCAGCCCCAGCATTTT. It codes for CASSEAGQETYSNQPQHF.

This rearrangement joins TRBV6-5 to TRBJ1-1, with D possibly being TRBD1 (5 bases). The ends were cut back, 7 bases at V and 3 bases at J, with 15 bases in the middle. Germline V CDR1 and CDR2: MNHEY, SVGAGI. There are 14 residues in the CDR3. CDR3 protein: CASTRWGGDTEAFF. CDR3 bases: TGTGCCAGCACCAGATGGGGCGGGGACACTGAAGCTTTCTTT.

The table lists this clone with a count of one. The chain uses TRBV5-4 and TRBJ2-7, with D uncertain. In germline, CDR1 is SGHNT, CDR2 YYREEE (reference sequence). The CDR3 has 14 residues. Trimming removed 0 bases at V and 6 bases at J, with 13 bases between. This chain's CDR3 is CASSLDSLACEQYV. For the CDR3, the DNA is TGTGCCAGCAGCTTGGACTCTTTGGCGTGCGAGCAGTACGTC.

The genes are TRBV5-4 and TRBJ2-1, with TRBD2 matching over 9 bases. CDR1 SGHNT and CDR2 YYREEE come from the germline V gene (reference sequence). J lost 6 bases, V lost 4 bases, and 17 bases had no gene match. The CDR3 contains 18 residues. The CDR3 DNA sequence: TGTGCCAGCAGCCACCCCCGACTGGGCGGGGGGGCGGGCAATGAGCAGTTCTTC. This sequence encodes CASSHPRLGGGAGNEQFF.

This chain connects TRBV5-1 to TRBJ2-1; perhaps TRBD1 as D (7 bases). CDR3 size: 14 residues. The germline V gene has CDR1 SGHRS and CDR2 YFSETQ. V lost 4 bases and J lost 4, with 12 bases in between. The CDR3 loop reads CASSRGTEYNEQFF. The CDR3 nucleotides read TGCGCCAGCAGCCGCGGGACAGAATACAATGAGCAGTTCTTC.

This chain links TRBV14 with TRBJ1-1; no clear D. The germline CDR1 and CDR2 sequences are SGHDN and FVKESK. V dropped 0 bases and J dropped 0 bases, with 2 bases sitting between them. The CDR3 is 13 amino acids. CDR3 region: CASSQDMNTEAFF. The CDR3 DNA follows: TGTGCCAGCAGCCAAGACATGAACACTGAAGCTTTCTTT.

This chain joins TRBV6-1 and TRBJ1-1; 7 bases map to TRBD1. This CDR3 contains 15 residues. The J segment lost 1 base and the V segment lost 6 bases, leaving 8 bases of the junction unmatched. The V gene's germline CDR1 is MNHNS and CDR2 SASEGT. CDR3 nucleotides: TGTGCCAGCAGCATAGGACAGGTGACGAACACTGAAGCTTTCTTT. Protein product: CASSIGQVTNTEAFF.

CDR3 protein: CASCRGAGYGYTF. Written as DNA, the CDR3 is TGTGCCAGCTGCCGGGGCGCGGGTTATGGCTACACCTTC. The chain is built from TRBV11-3 and TRBJ1-2; TRBD1 is a possible D gene (5 bases). The V end was cut by 8 bases, the J end by 5 bases, with 15 bases between. The CDR3 covers 13 residues. Looked up from germline, CDR1 is SGHNT and CDR2 is YENEEA.

This clone was recorded once. The rearrangement uses TRBV7-2 and TRBJ1-3; 7 bases align to TRBD1. J gave up 3 bases and V 5 bases, and 10 bases lay outside the gene matches. CDR3 length equals 16 residues. The V gene's germline CDR1 is SGHTA and CDR2 FQGNSA. The CDR3, as DNA: TGTGCCAGCAGCCCTAACCCTACAGGGGTTGGAAACACCATATATTTT. It codes for CASSPNPTGVGNTIYF.

V and J are TRBV2 and TRBJ2-5; 9 bases line up with TRBD2. J lost 5 bases, V lost 7 bases, and 8 bases had no gene match. The CDR3 is made up of 14 amino acids. Germline V gives CDR1 SNHLY, CDR2 FYNNEI. Here the CDR3 reads CASISGGREETQYF. CDR3 nucleotide sequence: TGTGCCAGCATTAGCGGGGGTCGCGAGGAGACCCAGTACTTC.

The chain has TRBV4-2 and TRBJ1-4, with a possible D match to TRBD1 (6 bases). The CDR3 spans 17 residues. The V end was cut by 0 bases, the J end by 3 bases, with 14 bases between. Germline CDR1 is LGHNA and CDR2 is YNFKEQ. The CDR3, as DNA: TGTGCCAGCAGCCAAGAAACCGGACAGCTATCTAATGAAAAACTGTTTTTT. Translated: CASSQETGQLSNEKLFF.

Only one count was recorded for this clone. This chain connects TRBV11-2 to TRBJ1-4; TRBD1 might be the D (6 bases). CDR3 length: 17 residues. Looked up from germline, CDR1 is SGHAT and CDR2 is FQNNGV. Deletions cut 2 bases from V and 3 bases from J, with 16 bases between. The CDR3 bases are TGTGCCAGCAGCTTAACTGGGGGGCTTATGGCTAATGAAAAACTGTTTTTT. It is translated as CASSLTGGLMANEKLFF.

This clone was found once. This chain's CDR3 is CASSPPGQGNEKLFF. Written as DNA, the CDR3 is TGTGCCAGCAGTCCCCCGGGACAGGGTAATGAAAAACTGTTTTTT. The chain is built from TRBV2 and TRBJ1-4; TRBD1 matches at 9 bases. This CDR3 has 15 residues. J gave up 4 bases and V 5 bases, and 5 bases lay outside the gene matches. Per the germline V gene, CDR1 is SNHLY and CDR2 is FYNNEI.

V gene TRBV5-5 combines with J gene TRBJ1-5; TRBD1 aligns across 11 bases. CDR1 SGHKS and CDR2 YYEKEE come from the germline V gene (reference sequence). Germline trimming cut 4 bases from V and 5 bases from J; bases unmatched to any gene: 8. CDR3 length: 16 amino acids. The CDR3 region is CASSLGGTGGHQPQHF. CDR3 nucleotide sequence: TGTGCCAGCAGCCTGGGCGGGACAGGGGGTCATCAGCCCCAGCATTTT.

The table lists this clone with a count of one. The chain links TRBV28 to TRBJ1-5; 8 bases line up with TRBD1. Germline loops: CDR1 MDHEN, CDR2 SYDVKM. This CDR3 is 16 amino acids long. Trimming took 5 bases from V and 6 from J; bases not matched to a gene: 12. The CDR3 coding sequence is TGTGCCAGCAGTACGCGATTAGGACAGGGCTTTCAGCCCCAGCATTTT. This encodes CASSTRLGQGFQPQHF.

The chain recombines TRBV6-5 with TRBJ1-5; D is unclear. Looked up from germline, CDR1 is MNHEY and CDR2 is SVGAGI. V was trimmed by 5 bases and J by 3 bases, leaving 14 bases between them. The CDR3 consists of 15 residues. CDR3: CASSRLRGNNQPQHF. DNA of the CDR3: TGTGCCAGCAGTCGACTCCGGGGAAACAATCAGCCCCAGCATTTT.